This T cell receptor beta chain was recovered during a study of blood T cell repertoires in COVID-19. In the study overall: From T cells, B-cell-depleted T cells, or PBMCs came the material, which was cDNA or gDNA.

Produced via immunoSEQ multiplex PCR; TCRdb's table is partial and in-frame only. The table has roughly 280,000 clones, around 93% seen once. V was pared by 1 base and J by 7 bases, with 6 bases of the junction left unmatched. In germline, CDR1 is SEHNR, CDR2 FQNEAQ (reference sequence). The CDR3 runs 14 residues. The sample consisted of PBMCs or T cells enriched from blood (not recorded which). The chain links TRBV7-9 to TRBJ1-1, with 7 nucleotides matching TRBD1. This sequence originates from a man between 40 and 49 years old who had been exposed to COVID-19. The CDR3: CASSLGRDSHEAFF. In nucleotides, the CDR3 is TGTGCCAGCAGCTTAGGACGGGACAGCCATGAAGCTTTCTTT.